This T cell receptor (beta chain) was captured by sequencing in a study of blood T cell repertoires in COVID-19. The repertoire was sequenced with immunoSEQ multiplex PCR; TCRdb's copy has only in-frame clones and lacks some. Altogether a few hundred thousand clones are present, 75% to 85% being singletons, with the ten largest covering around 1.5%. Germline values: CDR1 KGHDR, CDR2 SFDVKD. The CDR3 has 13 amino acids. Deletions cut 5 bases from V and 5 bases from J, with 9 bases between. The sequence derives from a woman aged 40 to 50 who had recovered from COVID-19. Sequenced material: peripheral blood. This chain joins TRBV24-1 and TRBJ1-5, with no clear D. The CDR3 loop is CATSGQDYQPQHF. The CDR3 DNA reads as TGTGCCACCAGTGGGCAGGATTATCAGCCCCAGCATTTT.